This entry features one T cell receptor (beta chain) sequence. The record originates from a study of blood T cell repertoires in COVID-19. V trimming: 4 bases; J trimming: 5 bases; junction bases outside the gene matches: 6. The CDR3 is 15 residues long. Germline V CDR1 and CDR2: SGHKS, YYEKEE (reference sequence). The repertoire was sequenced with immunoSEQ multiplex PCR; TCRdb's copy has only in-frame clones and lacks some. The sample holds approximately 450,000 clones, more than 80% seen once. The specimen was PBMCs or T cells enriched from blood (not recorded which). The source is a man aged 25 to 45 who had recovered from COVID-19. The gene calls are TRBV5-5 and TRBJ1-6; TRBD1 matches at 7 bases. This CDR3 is CASSPGTENNSPLHF. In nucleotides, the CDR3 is TGTGCCAGCAGCCCCGGGACAGAGAATAATTCACCCCTCCACTTT.